This T cell receptor (beta chain) is drawn from a study of beta chain features in type 1 diabetes (dated by TCRdb to 2016 to 2019). Study-level background: No differences in mean age, gender distribution, total cell number or subset yield were found between patients and healthy donors. Regulatory and stem cell-like memory subsets were obtained from only 8 patients and roughly 8 healthy donors, while naive and central memory subsets were obtained from all 28 donors. A total of roughly 100 million sorted cells were examined across all samples, and RNA yield correlated strongly with the number of cells per subset. In the study, TCRB repertoires of sorted circulating CD4+ T cell subsets from recently diagnosed type 1 diabetes patients were compared with those of matched healthy donors. General findings and caveats noted by the study authors: At VDJ recombination sites, type 1 diabetes patients had fewer insertions and more deleted nucleotides, which implies abnormalities in thymic rearrangement. Type 1 diabetes patients showed a moderate but significant shortening of TCRB CDR3 length in all four CD4+ subsets. Naive, central memory and regulatory TCRB repertoires appeared more similar among patients than among healthy donors. Because cDNA was sequenced instead of genomic DNA, activated cells with high expression could be over-represented, although the groups did not differ in activation or CD3 levels. Because small numbers of individuals were included in the HLA sub-analyses, any influence of HLA type on TCRB rearrangement was left unresolved. PCR may preferentially amplify shorter templates, but because patient and control samples were amplified and corrected together, any resulting skew would affect both groups equally.

Each donor gave one peripheral blood draw, averaging approximately 110 mL, which was collected into heparinised tubes. Using a panel that included CD45RO, CCR7, CD25, CD127, CD95 and CD27, naive, central memory, regulatory and stem cell-like memory CD4+ T cells were sorted on a BD FACSAria II. Every sorted population had a purity above 98%. PBMCs were isolated right away by Lymphoprep density gradient centrifugation and were stained directly, without culture. Samples were stained and sorted in pairs, with one healthy donor and one patient per experiment, so that batch effects were minimized. The entire isolated RNA was reverse transcribed using the High Capacity cDNA Reverse Transcription Kit, and thus expressed TCRB transcripts were sequenced. Deep immunoSEQ sequencing was applied to naive, central memory and regulatory T cell samples, giving an average of around 3.8 million total reads per sample. Sorted cells were lysed in RLT buffer and RNA was extracted with DNase-treated RNeasy Micro or Mini kits, depending on cell number. To prevent cross-contamination, each cell subset was processed individually, whereas patient and healthy donor samples were processed jointly. The immunoSEQ multiplex PCR was used to amplify TCRB sequences from cDNA, generating 87-bp fragments that spanned the CDR3 region. Amplicons were sequenced on the Illumina HiSeq platform. Processing in the source paper ran as follows. PCR bias was corrected computationally using synthetic template baselines, and reads within Hamming distance 2 were collapsed, with unmergeable singletons discarded. Reads were aligned against IMGT to assign V, D and J genes, CDR3 length and insertions or deletions at six rearrangement sites. Clonotype counts were normalized to sorted cell number within each subset before computing true diversity and Gini coefficients with the tcR R package. Repertoire sharing was quantified using the overlap coefficient calculated on TCRB nucleotide sequences. As stored in TCRdb, this immuneACCESS dataset retains in-frame rearrangements with V and J assigned. A fraction of the clones does not appear; measured against another copy, unresolved V genes explain less than half of the discrepancy, and the remainder lacks a known reason. V, J and clone size were drawn from that table, and D and trimming were deduced from the DNA. A total of 150,000 to 200,000 clones appear in this sample, around 8.6% of them only once. The ten largest clones take up around 0.5% of the sample.

Here V drops 5 bases and J drops 5 bases, and the junction holds 11 bases not matched to any gene. CDR1 and CDR2 are read off the germline V gene (reference sequence) as MNHEY and SMNVEV. The cysteine opens and the phenylalanine closes a CDR3 of 16 amino acids. The entry retains the CDR3 DNA only, 48 bases that are in frame from base 1. This clone was counted between two and nine times. Its antigen is still unknown. Base qualities are not at hand, and no much larger clone is one base apart. This receptor was taken from a woman aged 18 to 35 with type 1 diabetes. The sequenced sample consisted of central memory CD4+ T cells from blood. Recombination linked TRBV27 to TRBJ2-5; 10 nucleotides in the junction match TRBD2. The DNA sequence reads TGTGCCAGCAGTCACCTCAGCGGGGGGGCCTCGGAGACCCAGTACTTC. Translated, this gives CASSHLSGGASETQYF.